Sequencing of this T cell receptor (beta chain) was carried out in a study of T cell responses to AZD1222 COVID-19 vaccine. This clone has a single count. Between the trimmed V and J ends, which lost 0 bases and 4 bases, there was a span of 13 bases. CDR1 SGDLS and CDR2 YYNGEE come from the germline V gene. The CDR3 extends over 16 amino acids. Sequenced by immunoSEQ multiplex PCR; TCRdb stores in-frame clones only, minus some. Among around 160,000 clones listed, about 90% were seen once. This clonotype was obtained from an adult in good health. Sequencing was performed on peripheral blood, taken on day 0 of MenACWY control vaccination. This chain links TRBV9 with TRBJ2-2, with D possibly being TRBD2 (6 bases). In DNA form, the CDR3 reads TGTGCCAGCAGCGTAGAATACGGGGGAGGCACCGGGGAGCTGTTTTTT. Its protein product is CASSVEYGGGTGELFF.